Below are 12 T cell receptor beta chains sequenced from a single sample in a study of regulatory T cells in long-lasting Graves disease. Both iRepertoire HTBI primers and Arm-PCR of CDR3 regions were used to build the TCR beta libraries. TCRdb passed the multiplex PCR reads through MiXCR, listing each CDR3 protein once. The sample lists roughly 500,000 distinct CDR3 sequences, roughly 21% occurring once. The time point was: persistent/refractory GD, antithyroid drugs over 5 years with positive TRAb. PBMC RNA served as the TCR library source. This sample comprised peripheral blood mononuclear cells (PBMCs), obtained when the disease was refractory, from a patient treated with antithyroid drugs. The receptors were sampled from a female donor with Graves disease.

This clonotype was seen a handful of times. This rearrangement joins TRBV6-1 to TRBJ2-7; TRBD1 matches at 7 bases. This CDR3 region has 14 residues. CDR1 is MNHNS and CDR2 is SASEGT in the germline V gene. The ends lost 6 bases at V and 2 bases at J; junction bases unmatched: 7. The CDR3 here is CASSRDSDPYEQYF. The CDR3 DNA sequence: TGTGCCAGCAGCCGGGACAGCGATCCCTACGAGCAGTACTTC.

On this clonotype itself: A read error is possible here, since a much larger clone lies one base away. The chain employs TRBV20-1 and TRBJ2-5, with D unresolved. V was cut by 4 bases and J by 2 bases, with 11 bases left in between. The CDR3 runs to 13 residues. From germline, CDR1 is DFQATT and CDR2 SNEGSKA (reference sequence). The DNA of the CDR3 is TGCAGTGCTAAACGGGCAGAACAAGAGACCCAGTACTTC. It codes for CSAKRAEQETQYF.

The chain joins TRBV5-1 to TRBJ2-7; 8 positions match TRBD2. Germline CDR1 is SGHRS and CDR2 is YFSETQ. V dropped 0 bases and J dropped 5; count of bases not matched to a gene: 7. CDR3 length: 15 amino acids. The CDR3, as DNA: TGCGCCAGCAGCTTGGGCCCGGGACTAGTGGACGAGCAGTACTTC. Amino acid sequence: CASSLGPGLVDEQYF. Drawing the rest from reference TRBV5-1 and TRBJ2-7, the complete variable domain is KAGVTQTPRYLIKTRGQQVTLSCSPISGHRSVSWYQQTPGQGLQFLFEYFSETQRNKGNFPGRFSGRQFSNSRSEMNVSTLELGDSALYLCASSLGPGLVDEQYFGPGTRLTVT.

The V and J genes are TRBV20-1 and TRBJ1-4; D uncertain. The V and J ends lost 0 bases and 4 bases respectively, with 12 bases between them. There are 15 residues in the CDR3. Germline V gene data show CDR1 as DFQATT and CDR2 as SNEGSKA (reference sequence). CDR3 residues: CSARDYPAVNEKLFF. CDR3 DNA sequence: TGCAGTGCTAGAGATTACCCAGCCGTTAATGAAAAACTGTTTTTT.

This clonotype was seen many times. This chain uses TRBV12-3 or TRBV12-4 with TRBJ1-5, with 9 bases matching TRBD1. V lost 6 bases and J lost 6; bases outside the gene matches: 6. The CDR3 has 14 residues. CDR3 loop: CASRGQGRGQPQHF. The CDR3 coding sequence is TGTGCCAGCAGGGGACAGGGCAGGGGTCAGCCCCAGCATTTT.

In DNA form, the CDR3 reads TGCGCCAGCAGCACAGGGGACGGGTCCTACAATGAGCAGTTCTTC. Translation gives CASSTGDGSYNEQFF. The J gene is TRBJ2-1, the V gene TRBV5-1; TRBD1 agrees at 7 bases. The CDR3 length is 15 residues. V was clipped by 4 bases and J by 1 base; unmatched bases: 5. The germline V gene encodes CDR1 SGHRS and CDR2 YFSETQ. The entire variable domain, with the rest obtained from reference TRBV5-1 and TRBJ2-1, is as follows: KAGVTQTPRYLIKTRGQQVTLSCSPISGHRSVSWYQQTPGQGLQFLFEYFSETQRNKGNFPGRFSGRQFSNSRSEMNVSTLELGDSALYLCASSTGDGSYNEQFFGPGTRLTVL.

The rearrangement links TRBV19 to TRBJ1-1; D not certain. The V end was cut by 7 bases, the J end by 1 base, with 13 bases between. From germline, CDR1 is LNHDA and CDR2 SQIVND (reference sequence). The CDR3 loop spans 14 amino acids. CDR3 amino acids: CASNDGPANTEAFF. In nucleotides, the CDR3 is TGTGCCAGTAATGATGGGCCGGCGAACACTGAAGCTTTCTTT.

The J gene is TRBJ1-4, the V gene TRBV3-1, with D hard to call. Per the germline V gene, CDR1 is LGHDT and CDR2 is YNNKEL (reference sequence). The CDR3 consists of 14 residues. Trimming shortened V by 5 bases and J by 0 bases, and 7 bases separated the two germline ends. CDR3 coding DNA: TGTGCCAGCAGCGGTAAAGCAACTAATGAAAAACTGTTTTTT. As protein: CASSGKATNEKLFF.

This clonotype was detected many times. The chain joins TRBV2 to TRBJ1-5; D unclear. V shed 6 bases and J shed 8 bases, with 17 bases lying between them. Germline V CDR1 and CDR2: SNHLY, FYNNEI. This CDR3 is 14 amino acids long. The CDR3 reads CASSPTGSLKPQHF. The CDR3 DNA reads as TGTGCCAGCAGCCCCACGGGCTCCCTGAAGCCCCAGCATTTT.

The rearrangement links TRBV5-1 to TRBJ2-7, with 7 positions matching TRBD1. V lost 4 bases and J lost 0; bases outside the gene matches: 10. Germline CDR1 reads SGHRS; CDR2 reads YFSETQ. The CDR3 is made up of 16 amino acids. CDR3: CASSQNPRGISYEQYF. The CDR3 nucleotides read TGCGCCAGCAGCCAAAACCCCAGGGGGATCTCCTACGAGCAGTACTTC.

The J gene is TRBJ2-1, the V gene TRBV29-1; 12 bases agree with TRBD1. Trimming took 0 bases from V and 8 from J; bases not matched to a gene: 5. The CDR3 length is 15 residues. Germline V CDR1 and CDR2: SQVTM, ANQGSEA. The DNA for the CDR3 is TGCAGCGTTGAAGATCAGGGACAGGGGGCTGATGAGCAGTTCTTC. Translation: CSVEDQGQGADEQFF.

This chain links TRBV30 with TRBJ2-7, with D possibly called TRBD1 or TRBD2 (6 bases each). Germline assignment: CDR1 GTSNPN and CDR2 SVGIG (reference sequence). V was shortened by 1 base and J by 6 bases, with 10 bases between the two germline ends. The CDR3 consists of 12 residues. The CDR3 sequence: CAWSEGGSEQYF. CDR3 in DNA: TGTGCCTGGAGTGAAGGGGGGAGCGAGCAGTACTTC.